These 5 T cell receptor beta chains share one sample of origin, sequenced in a study of blood T cell repertoires in COVID-19. Here immunoSEQ multiplex PCR was the method, and the copy in TCRdb shows in-frame clones only, minus some. The sample lists some 250,000 clones, 81% occurring once. Sequencing input: peripheral blood. These receptors were taken from a woman aged 80 or older with COVID-19, enrolled during active disease.

This clone was seen once. This rearrangement joins TRBV18 to TRBJ2-5; D gene unclear. Germline V gene sequence: CDR1 KGHSH, CDR2 LQKENI. Between the trimmed V and J ends, which lost 6 bases and 3 bases, there was a span of 2 bases. The length of the CDR3 is 10 residues. Here the CDR3 DNA reads TGTGCCAGCTCCGAAGAGACCCAGTACTTC. Its protein product is CASSEETQYF.

The V gene is TRBV5-1, the J gene TRBJ1-1; D gene ambiguous. CDR1 is SGHRS and CDR2 is YFSETQ in the germline V gene. This CDR3 region has 14 residues. V shed 0 bases and J shed 0 bases, with 6 bases lying between them. CDR3 in DNA: TGCGCCAGCAGCTTGGGCCAGATGAACACTGAAGCTTTCTTT. Translating it yields CASSLGQMNTEAFF. Variable domain in full (rest from reference TRBV5-1 and TRBJ1-1): KAGVTQTPRYLIKTRGQQVTLSCSPISGHRSVSWYQQTPGQGLQFLFEYFSETQRNKGNFPGRFSGRQFSNSRSEMNVSTLELGDSALYLCASSLGQMNTEAFFGQGTRLTVV.

V usage is TRBV5-1 and J usage is TRBJ1-2; maybe TRBD1 (6 bases). The CDR3 covers 12 residues. CDR1 SGHRS and CDR2 YFSETQ come from the germline V gene. V lost 0 bases, J lost 10 bases, and 10 bases lay in between. The CDR3 DNA sequence: TGCGCCAGCAGCTTGGGGACAGACGTCTACACCTTC. Protein: CASSLGTDVYTF.

V is TRBV6-5 and J is TRBJ2-3, with D unresolved. CDR1 is MNHEY, CDR2 SVGAGI, per germline. The CDR3 sequence is 14 residues long. Deletions cut 7 bases from V and 0 bases from J, with 11 bases between. CDR3 in DNA: TGTGCCAGCACCGGGTCTCTAAGCACAGATACGCAGTATTTT. It specifies CASTGSLSTDTQYF.

The V call is TRBV11-2, the J call TRBJ1-2, with 9 nucleotides matching TRBD1. J gave up 12 bases and V 3 bases, and 11 bases lay outside the gene matches. CDR1 is SGHAT and CDR2 is FQNNGV in the germline V gene. The CDR3 extends over 14 amino acids. The CDR3 sequence is CASSLDRGLHVDTF. In DNA form, the CDR3 reads TGTGCCAGCAGCTTGGACAGGGGCCTGCACGTAGACACCTTC.